This TCR beta chain was sequenced during a study of PD-1 blockade in classical Hodgkin lymphoma. The time point: newly diagnosed, previously untreated cHL patient sample. It was PBMCs in newly diagnosed, untreated classical Hodgkin lymphoma that served as comparison. Some clones are missing from TCRdb's copy, which holds only in-frame ones; the method was immunoSEQ multiplex PCR. The sample has about 30,000 clones, roughly nine tenths seen once. Study findings and constraints: Repertoire difference causes, possibly disease activity or prior therapy, remain undefined. Relapsed/refractory patients reportedly had lower baseline diversity than newly diagnosed patients.

V shed 7 bases, J shed 4 bases, and the junction held 6 bases outside the gene matches. The CDR3 totals 15 residues. Germline V CDR1 and CDR2: MDHEN, SYDVKM. Concerning this clone itself: Its antigen is as yet unknown.

The rearrangement uses TRBV28 and TRBJ2-2, with TRBD2 matching 10 bases. Sequences were obtained from peripheral blood mononuclear cells (PBMCs). The clonotype originates from a human donor with classical Hodgkin lymphoma. CDR3 nucleotide sequence: TGTGCCAGCAACCTAGCGGGAGAAAGCACCGGGGAGCTGTTTTTT. Residues: CASNLAGESTGELFF.